This TCR beta chain is from a study of blood T cell repertoires in COVID-19. Here immunoSEQ multiplex PCR was the method, and the copy in TCRdb shows in-frame clones only, minus some. Of about 89,000 clones in the sample, more than 70% were seen once. V dropped 6 bases and J dropped 3; count of bases not matched to a gene: 3. Germline-derived CDR1 and CDR2 are MNHEY and SMNVEV (reference sequence). The CDR3 is 13 amino acids. This sequence originates from a man aged 60 to 69 with acute or convalescent COVID-19. This chain uses TRBV27 with TRBJ1-1; 8 bases are a match to TRBD1. The sample taken for sequencing was peripheral blood. This chain's CDR3 is CASSPTGDTEAFF. CDR3 bases: TGTGCCAGCAGCCCGACAGGGGACACTGAAGCTTTCTTT.